In this sample, the clone carrying this TCR beta chain turned up a few times. This CDR3 has 15 amino acids. V was shortened by 2 bases and J by 3 bases, with 15 bases between the two germline ends. Germline V gene data show CDR1 as SGHRS and CDR2 as YFSETQ. These data belong to a study of blood T cell repertoires in COVID-19. For the study at large: Samples came from the United States, Italy and Spain, spanning acute and convalescent COVID-19. Sources were T cells, B-cell-depleted T cells, or PBMCs; the material itself was cDNA or gDNA.

Original processing methods: Counts of nucleated cells, estimated from reference gene primer amplification, were obtained. Clones were sequenced by immunoSEQ multiplex PCR, and TCRdb holds only the in-frame ones, with some missing. V and J calls and clone size are as listed in that table; D and trimming were resolved from the DNA. This table holds some 110,000 clones, 80% to 90% found once. The sample taken for sequencing was peripheral blood. The chain has TRBV5-1 and TRBJ2-7; tentative D call: TRBD1 (6 bases). The clonotype comes from a man between 65 and 79 years old who had recovered from COVID-19. The CDR3 sequence: CASSFTGFSGYEQYF. DNA of the CDR3: TGCGCCAGCAGCTTTACAGGGTTCTCCGGCTACGAGCAGTACTTC.